This T cell receptor (beta chain) was captured in a study of shared clonotypes between healthy human individuals. Study details: Every donor yielded three CD4 naive, three CD4 memory, two CD8 naive and one CD8 memory plate.

About this clone itself: Its antigen is not known.

Naive CD8 isolation took CD45RO-negative cells positively selected for CCR7 and excluded terminally differentiated effector memory CD45RA+ cells. Germline V gives CDR1 ENHRY, CDR2 SYGVKD. CDR3 size: 14 residues. Losses at the gene ends were 3 bases for V and 7 bases for J; bases not matched to a gene: 7. Method: immunoSEQ multiplex PCR; TCRdb's copy keeps in-frame clones and lacks some. In the table there are around 600,000 clones, approximately 95% of which are singletons. Study findings and constraints: Genetic and exposure-history diversity was limited by the few donors.

The sample taken for sequencing was naive CD8+ T cells sorted from blood. This receptor was obtained from a woman aged 30 to 39 in good health. The chain employs TRBV10-3 and TRBJ1-2; 8 bases are shared with TRBD1. For the CDR3, the DNA is TGTGCCATCAGTGACAGGACAGGGCTGGGTGGCTACACCTTC. It translates to CAISDRTGLGGYTF.